The entry below gives a single T cell receptor (beta chain) sequence along with its context. The antigen is unknown. These data originate in a study of early T cells in non-severe SARS-CoV-2 infection. Individual cDNA molecules were tagged with unique molecular identifiers. TCRdb analysed the 5' RACE reads with MiXCR anew, one entry per CDR3 protein. The data hold fewer than 85,000 distinct CDR3 sequences, with about a sixth observed a single time. Whole-study findings and limits: Private and CD4 specificities were missed by VDJdb matching, which favored anti-spike CD8 responses.

With 4 bases clipped from V and 13 bases from J, the junction kept 15 bases outside the gene matches. Germline V lookup: CDR1 SEHNR, CDR2 FQNEAQ (reference sequence). CDR3 length equals 16 residues. This clonotype originated in an adult who was a healthcare worker with PCR-confirmed SARS-CoV-2 infection or an uninfected control (not recorded which). The specimen was whole blood. This chain uses TRBV7-9 with TRBJ1-6; TRBD1 matches at 8 bases. The CDR3: CASSSSGTGARLPLHF. As DNA, the CDR3 is TGTGCCAGCAGCTCCTCAGGGACAGGAGCCCGTCTGCCCCTCCACTTT. Full variable domain (rest looked up from reference TRBV7-9 and TRBJ1-6): DTGVSQNPRHKITKRGQNVTFRCDPISEHNRLYWYRQTLGQGPEFLTYFQNEAQLEKSRLLSDRFSAERPKGSFSTLEIQRTEQGDSAMYLCASSSSGTGARLPLHFGNGTRLTVT.